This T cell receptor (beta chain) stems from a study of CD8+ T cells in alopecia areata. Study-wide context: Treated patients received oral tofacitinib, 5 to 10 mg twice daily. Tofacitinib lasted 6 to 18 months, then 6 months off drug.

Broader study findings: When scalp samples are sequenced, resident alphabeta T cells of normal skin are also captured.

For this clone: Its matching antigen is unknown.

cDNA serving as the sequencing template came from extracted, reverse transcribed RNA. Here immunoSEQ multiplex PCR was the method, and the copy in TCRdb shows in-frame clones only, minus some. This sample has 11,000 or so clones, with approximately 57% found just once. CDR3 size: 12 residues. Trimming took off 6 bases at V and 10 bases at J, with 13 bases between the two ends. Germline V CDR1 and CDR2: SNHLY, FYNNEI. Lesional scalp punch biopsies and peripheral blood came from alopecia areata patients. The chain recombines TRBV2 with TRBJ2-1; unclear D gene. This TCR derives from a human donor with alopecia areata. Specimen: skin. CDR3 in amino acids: CASRALGIEQFF. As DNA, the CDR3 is TGTGCCAGCAGGGCCCTGGGAATAGAGCAGTTCTTC.